This T cell receptor beta chain was documented in a study of blood T cell repertoires in COVID-19. Across the study: Some COVID-19 samples were acute and others convalescent; all came from the United States, Italy and Spain.

The germline V gene has CDR1 SGHDN and CDR2 FVKESK. CDR3 size: 14 residues. Trimming removed 4 bases from V and 13 bases from J, with 17 bases in between. Original methodology: Amplified reference gene primers provided the basis for estimating nucleated cell counts. Data came from immunoSEQ multiplex PCR; TCRdb stores just in-frame clones and leaves some out. That table supplies the V and J calls and clone size; D and trimming were determined from the DNA. This table has 120,000 or so clones, more than 75% appearing once. The sample comprised peripheral blood. V is TRBV14 and J is TRBJ1-6; D not resolved. The receptor's source is a man in his fifties or sixties with acute or convalescent COVID-19. CDR3 in amino acids: CASSRDPERGPLHF. The CDR3 nucleotides read TGTGCCAGCAGCCGTGACCCAGAGAGAGGGCCCCTCCACTTT.